What follows are 6 T cell receptor beta chains derived from one specimen sequenced in a study of CD8 T cells in ankylosing spondylitis. Via MiXCR, TCRdb re-called the 5' RACE reads, giving one row per CDR3 protein. The data show about 300,000 distinct CDR3 sequences, with less than 25% seen just once and under 4% held by the top ten. What was sequenced was blood, either unsorted or a sorted T cell fraction (not recorded which). These receptor sequences come from a female donor with ankylosing spondylitis or in good health (not recorded which).

This clonotype was detected a few times. The chain combines TRBV6-4 with TRBJ1-2; D not resolved. The CDR3 is 12 residues long. The ends were cut back, 2 bases at V and 1 base at J, with 2 bases in the middle. CDR1 is MRHNA, CDR2 SNTAGT, per germline. The CDR3 DNA reads TGTGCCAGCAGTGACAGTAACTATGGCTACACCTTC. This encodes CASSDSNYGYTF.

This clonotype was seen only a few times. The chain joins TRBV6-1 to TRBJ1-4, with TRBD1 matching over 10 bases. This CDR3 spans 15 amino acids. The germline CDR1 and CDR2 sequences are MNHNS and SASEGT. Unmatched junction bases numbered 8, after V lost 6 bases and J lost 7 bases. The CDR3 is CASRTGGAWGEKLFF. In DNA, the CDR3 is TGTGCCAGCAGGACAGGGGGCGCATGGGGTGAAAAACTGTTTTTT.

V is TRBV7-8 and J is TRBJ2-1; weak D call: TRBD2 (5 bases). Between the trimmed V and J ends, which lost 1 base and 0 bases, there was a span of 13 bases. Germline V CDR1 and CDR2: SGHVS, FQNEAQ. The CDR3 has 17 amino acids. The CDR3: CASSLVDSWSSYNEQFF. In DNA form, the CDR3 reads TGTGCCAGCAGCTTAGTGGACTCCTGGAGCTCCTACAATGAGCAGTTCTTC.

The rearrangement uses TRBV28 and TRBJ2-3; unclear D gene. The CDR3 contains 16 residues. In germline, CDR1 is MDHEN, CDR2 SYDVKM. Trimming removed 3 bases at V and 2 bases at J, with 15 bases between. CDR3 in amino acids: CASSLGTSPLTDTQYF. CDR3 coding DNA: TGTGCCAGCAGTTTGGGCACCTCACCCCTCACAGATACGCAGTATTTT.

This clonotype was observed a few times. The CDR3 DNA reads as TGTGCCAGCAGCCCCGCGGGGACTTCGCGGCAGTTCTTC. Amino acids: CASSPAGTSRQFF. V gene TRBV28 combines with J gene TRBJ2-1, with TRBD2 as a possible D gene (6 bases). Deletions cut 6 bases from V and 12 bases from J, with 18 bases between. Germline CDR1 reads MDHEN; CDR2 reads SYDVKM. The CDR3 is 13 residues long.

The rearrangement links TRBV20-1 to TRBJ2-5; D perhaps matches TRBD2 (7 bases). Germline CDR1 is DFQATT and CDR2 is SNEGSKA (reference sequence). Trimming stripped 6 bases from V and 5 bases from J, with 16 bases between. This CDR3 contains 13 residues. In nucleotides, the CDR3 is TGCAGTGCAACACCCGGGGGGCTGGAGACCCAGTACTTC. It yields the protein CSATPGGLETQYF.